The 28 T cell receptor beta chains below come from one sample, sequenced in a study of Ad26.COV2.S vaccination and SARS-CoV-2 variants. Profiled with immunoSEQ multiplex PCR; TCRdb holds only in-frame clones, not every one. The sample lists about 400,000 clones; roughly 88% were seen once. Indicated treatment: over 15 received Ad26.COV2.S at low or high dose, single or two shots; about 5 received placebo; per-sample allocation not given. At day 63 after the first vaccine or placebo injection, samples were drawn. Sample: peripheral blood, taken in a trial of Ad26.COV2.S vaccine versus placebo. These receptors were taken from a person aged 18 to 65 who received the Ad26.COV2.S COVID-19 vaccine or a placebo.

The J gene is TRBJ2-1, the V gene TRBV27, with 14 bases fitting TRBD2. Trimming at V came to 5 bases and at J to 0 bases, leaving 15 bases not matched to a gene. CDR1 is MNHEY, CDR2 SMNVEV, per germline (reference sequence). The CDR3 runs 21 residues. CDR3 amino acids: CASSPGTSGGRYRTSYNEQFF. CDR3 coding DNA: TGTGCCAGCAGTCCCGGGACTAGCGGGGGAAGGTATAGGACCTCCTACAATGAGCAGTTCTTC.

This chain links TRBV19 with TRBJ1-5; D not certain. Per germline, CDR1 LNHDA and CDR2 SQIVND (reference sequence). Trimming cost V 4 bases and J 0 bases, with 10 bases left between them. The CDR3 is 15 residues long. CDR3 DNA sequence: TGTGCCAGTAGTACCATTGGGGATAGCAATCAGCCCCAGCATTTT. Residues: CASSTIGDSNQPQHF.

Note on this clone: The sample carries other DNA sequences with the same CDR3. The chain is built from TRBV30 and TRBJ1-6; D call uncertain. Germline CDR1 is GTSNPN and CDR2 is SVGIG (reference sequence). Trimming stripped 3 bases from V and 6 bases from J, with 3 bases between. CDR3 length: 11 residues. The CDR3 reads CAWSRNSPLHF. In nucleotides, the CDR3 is TGTGCCTGGAGCCGTAATTCACCCCTCCACTTT.

The V gene is TRBV13, the J gene TRBJ1-2; 7 bases fit TRBD1. V was clipped by 5 bases and J by 3 bases; unmatched bases: 9. This CDR3 spans 15 amino acids. In germline, CDR1 is PRHDT, CDR2 FYEKMQ (reference sequence). Here the CDR3 DNA reads TGTGCCAGCAGCCGTTGGGGTACAGGGGACTATGGCTACACCTTC. Translated, it gives CASSRWGTGDYGYTF.

V is TRBV9 and J is TRBJ2-3; TRBD2 matches 11 bases. CDR1 is SGDLS, CDR2 YYNGEE, per germline. V trimming: 3 bases; J trimming: 1 base; junction bases outside the gene matches: 7. The CDR3 length is 17 residues. CDR3 residues: CASSGQLAGVGTDTQYF. For the CDR3, the DNA is TGTGCCAGCAGCGGACAACTAGCGGGGGTTGGCACAGATACGCAGTATTTT.

The J gene is TRBJ2-7, the V gene TRBV28; possibly TRBD2 for D (6 bases). V lost 6 bases to trimming and J lost 4 bases, with 16 bases between them. Germline assignment: CDR1 MDHEN and CDR2 SYDVKM. The CDR3 has 14 residues. The CDR3 loop reads CASRESGVVYEQYF. DNA of the CDR3: TGTGCCAGCAGGGAGTCGGGGGTGGTTTACGAGCAGTACTTC.

The J gene is TRBJ2-3, the V gene TRBV5-6; D could derive from TRBD1 or TRBD2 (5 bases each). The CDR3 totals 14 residues. Trimming shortened V by 1 base and J by 5 bases, and 11 bases separated the two germline ends. The germline CDR1 and CDR2 sequences are SGHDT and YYEEEE. CDR3 protein: CASSLPRAGDTQYF. In DNA, the CDR3 is TGTGCCAGCAGCTTGCCCAGGGCGGGAGATACGCAGTATTTT.

V is TRBV27 and J is TRBJ2-2; D not resolved. CDR3 size: 14 residues. The germline V gene has CDR1 MNHEY and CDR2 SMNVEV (reference sequence). Trimming stripped 2 bases from V and 6 bases from J, with 10 bases between. The CDR3 region has the DNA TGTGCCAGCAGTTTAGTCAACCGGGCCGGGGAGCTGTTTTTT. Encoded protein: CASSLVNRAGELFF.

This chain uses TRBV27 with TRBJ2-1; 8 bases align to TRBD2. The CDR3 totals 14 residues. V gave up 5 bases and J gave up 8 bases; unmatched junction bases: 8. CDR1 and CDR2 (germline): MNHEY, SMNVEV (reference sequence). The CDR3: CASSLRLAFHEQFF. The CDR3 bases are TGTGCCAGCAGTCTCAGACTAGCGTTCCATGAGCAGTTCTTC.

The chain has TRBV5-1 and TRBJ2-1; 10 bases match TRBD2. Germline V CDR1 and CDR2: SGHRS, YFSETQ. V shed 2 bases and J 7 bases; nucleotides not matched to a gene: 9. This CDR3 has 16 residues. The CDR3 region is CASSFLAGDLGNEQFF. The CDR3 nucleotides are TGCGCCAGCAGCTTCCTAGCGGGGGATTTGGGAAATGAGCAGTTCTTC.

The V and J genes are TRBV7-9 and TRBJ2-3; 8 nucleotides match TRBD2. Trimming at V came to 5 bases and at J to 3 bases, leaving 13 bases not matched to a gene. There are 17 residues in the CDR3. CDR1 and CDR2 (germline): SEHNR, FQNEAQ (reference sequence). CDR3 sequence: CASSRNRGGGFTDTQYF. The CDR3 coding sequence is TGTGCCAGCAGCCGTAACCGGGGGGGCGGTTTTACAGATACGCAGTATTTT.

The chain couples TRBV29-1 to TRBJ2-3, with D tentatively TRBD1 (5 bases). This CDR3 comprises 12 residues. The germline V gene has CDR1 SQVTM and CDR2 ANQGSEA. The V and J ends lost 6 bases and 4 bases respectively, with 11 bases between them. In DNA form, the CDR3 reads TGCAGCGTCGAGACAGAACCAGATACGCAGTATTTT. Translation: CSVETEPDTQYF.

The rearrangement links TRBV5-1 to TRBJ2-1; D call uncertain. Germline CDR1 SGHRS, CDR2 YFSETQ. V was clipped by 4 bases and J by 0 bases, with 14 bases between them. The CDR3 covers 16 residues. CDR3: CASSDGRNPSYNEQFF. DNA for the CDR3: TGCGCCAGCAGCGATGGACGTAATCCCTCCTACAATGAGCAGTTCTTC.

The chain combines TRBV6-5 with TRBJ1-5; D is unclear. The CDR3 covers 12 residues. Deletions cut 11 bases from V and 2 bases from J, with 10 bases between. From germline, CDR1 is MNHEY and CDR2 SVGAGI. As DNA, the CDR3 is TGTGCCGGGCGAGAGGGCAATCAGCCCCAGCATTTT. This gives the protein CAGREGNQPQHF.

This clone was found a few times. The DNA is omitted, as the CDR3 cannot be located on it reliably, and the CDR3 follows TCRdb's listing. The V gene is TRBV27, the J gene TRBJ1-6. The CDR3 length equals 17 residues, ends included. Looked up from germline, CDR1 is MNHEY and CDR2 is SMNVEV (reference sequence). The CDR3 protein is CASSPESRLFLSSPLHF.

The J gene is TRBJ2-2, the V gene TRBV7-2; D ambiguous. The V and J ends lost 2 bases and 3 bases respectively, with 16 bases between them. CDR1 and CDR2 (germline): SGHTA, FQGNSA. The CDR3 sequence is 17 residues long. In nucleotides, the CDR3 is TGTGCCAGCAGCTTATTGGGTGGGTACACCCACACCGGGGAGCTGTTTTTT. This sequence encodes CASSLLGGYTHTGELFF.

The V call is TRBV4-1, the J call TRBJ2-4; perhaps TRBD1 as D (5 bases). V was shortened by 0 bases and J by 7 bases, with 19 bases between the two germline ends. Germline CDR1 and CDR2: MGHRA and YSYEKL. The CDR3 is 17 amino acids. The CDR3 DNA reads as TGCGCCAGCAGCCAAGAGCTCTACAGGTTCTCCGACAACATTCAGTACTTC. Translation: CASSQELYRFSDNIQYF.

The V and J genes are TRBV7-2 and TRBJ1-3; D ambiguous. With 1 base removed from V and 4 bases from J, the gap between germline ends came to 2 bases. CDR1 is SGHTA and CDR2 is FQGNSA in the germline V gene. The CDR3 runs to 12 residues. CDR3 in DNA: TGTGCCAGCAGCTTAGTAGGAAACACCATATATTTT. Encoded protein: CASSLVGNTIYF.

This clone was counted only a few times. The chain uses TRBV5-1 and TRBJ1-2; 7 positions agree with TRBD1. CDR1 is SGHRS and CDR2 is YFSETQ in the germline V gene. This CDR3 comprises 18 residues. Trimming removed 0 bases from V and 2 bases from J; junction bases left unmatched: 13. The CDR3 loop reads CASSLGVRQGERNYGYTF. The CDR3 DNA reads TGCGCCAGCAGCTTGGGGGTAAGACAGGGTGAAAGGAACTATGGCTACACCTTC.

The V gene is TRBV3-1 (or the pseudogene TRBV3-2), the J gene TRBJ2-5, with D hard to call. Germline V CDR1 and CDR2: LGHDT, YNNKEL (reference sequence). V shed 1 base and J shed 1 base, with 10 bases lying between them. This CDR3 comprises 15 residues. The CDR3 nucleotides read TGTGCCAGCAGCCAAGGGTGGCAGAGCCAAGAGACCCAGTACTTC. It specifies CASSQGWQSQETQYF.

The chain links TRBV21-1 to TRBJ2-7. TRBV21-1 is tagged as a pseudogene. The CDR3 consists of 16 residues. This CDR3 is CASSKRVRDLFDEQYF. Written as DNA, the CDR3 is TGTGCCAGCAGCAAAAGGGTAAGGGACCTTTTTGACGAGCAGTACTTC.

The chain carries TRBV18 and TRBJ2-2; 7 nucleotides align to TRBD1. V lost 5 bases to trimming and J lost 0 bases; unmatched junction nucleotides: 15. Germline V gene sequence: CDR1 KGHSH, CDR2 LQKENI. The CDR3 spans 19 residues. This CDR3 is CASSSVHIEGATNTGELFF. Here the CDR3 DNA reads TGTGCCAGCTCATCCGTACACATCGAGGGGGCTACGAACACCGGGGAGCTGTTTTTT.

This sequence joins TRBV6-5 and TRBJ2-2; D tentatively fits TRBD1 or TRBD2 (5 bases each). Germline CDR1 and CDR2: MNHEY and SVGAGI. V shed 6 bases and J shed 1 base, with 12 bases lying between them. The CDR3 totals 15 residues. CDR3 coding DNA: TGTGCCAGCAGGCCCGGGACGTTGAACACCGGGGAGCTGTTTTTT. Protein: CASRPGTLNTGELFF.

J is TRBJ2-7 and V is TRBV4-2; 13 nucleotides agree with TRBD2. The CDR3 consists of 16 residues. After removal of 2 bases from V and 1 base from J, the junction contained 2 bases not matched to a gene. Per the germline V gene, CDR1 is LGHNA and CDR2 is YNFKEQ. CDR3 in amino acids: CASSQPTSGGSYEQYF. CDR3 coding DNA: TGTGCCAGCAGCCAACCGACTAGCGGGGGGTCCTACGAGCAGTACTTC.

The chain joins TRBV29-1 to TRBJ2-7; 7 nucleotides agree with TRBD1. CDR1 is SQVTM, CDR2 ANQGSEA, per germline. Trimming at V came to 7 bases and at J to 2 bases, leaving 2 bases not matched to a gene. The CDR3 is 11 amino acids. CDR3 sequence: CSARGTYEQYF. Here the CDR3 DNA reads TGCAGCGCCAGGGGGACCTACGAGCAGTACTTC.

The chain has TRBV12-3 or TRBV12-4 and TRBJ1-1; D is ambiguous. This CDR3 comprises 13 residues. Trimming took off 3 bases at V and 0 bases at J, with 5 bases between the two ends. CDR3 in DNA: TGTGCCAGCAGTTTTGCCATGAACACTGAAGCTTTCTTT. It specifies CASSFAMNTEAFF.

The CDR3 nucleotides are TGTGCCAGTACCCCCACGTGGGGATACAATGAGCAGTTCTTC. Translation: CASTPTWGYNEQFF. The chain joins TRBV19 to TRBJ2-1; D unresolved. CDR3 length: 14 amino acids. V dropped 7 bases and J dropped 4 bases, with 14 bases sitting between them. CDR1 is LNHDA, CDR2 SQIVND, per germline (reference sequence). The variable domain in full, completed from reference TRBV19 and TRBJ2-1, reads DGGITQSPKYLFRKEGQNVTLSCEQNLNHDAMYWYRQDPGQGLRLIYYSQIVNDFQKGDIAEGYSVSREKKESFPLTVTSAQKNPTAFYLCASTPTWGYNEQFFGPGTRLTVL.

The chain joins TRBV30 to TRBJ2-7; weak D call: TRBD2 (7 bases). The CDR3 loop spans 15 amino acids. The germline gives CDR1 GTSNPN, CDR2 SVGIG (reference sequence). V was cut by 2 bases and J by 3 bases, with 17 bases left in between. The CDR3 sequence is CAWSLGGRENYEQYF. CDR3 nucleotide sequence: TGTGCCTGGAGTCTGGGGGGGCGAGAAAACTACGAGCAGTACTTC.